In this sample, the clone carrying this TCR beta chain turned up many times. Its antigen is not known. Patients were aged 18 to 65, had disease duration under 2 months, and had newly diagnosed hyperthyroidism. Orbital computed tomography and thyroid ultrasound, together with serum TRAb and thyroxine and clinical symptoms, were used for diagnoses. Amplification targeted TCR beta CDR3 regions from RNA transcripts. RT-PCR in the first round (using the HTBI primer set) targeted the TCR CDR3. TCRdb re-derived calls from the multiplex PCR reads in MiXCR, one entry per CDR3 protein. The profile shows 350,000 to 500,000 distinct CDR3 sequences, roughly 15% of them singletons. The data belong to a study of T cells in Graves' hyperthyroidism and ophthalmopathy. General study points: Also found in blood were most expanded thyroid clonotypes above 0.001.

Sequenced material: blood. The source of this sequence is a woman aged 18 to 35 with Graves' hyperthyroidism.

CDR3 amino acids: CASSEGRGWGYGYTF. CDR3 nucleotide sequence: TGTGCCAGCAGTGAAGGACGTGGGTGGGGCTATGGCTACACCTTC. The chain employs TRBV6-1 and TRBJ1-2; D remains unclear. The CDR3 has 15 amino acids. V was shortened by 1 base and J by 4 bases, with 13 bases between the two germline ends. Germline lookup yields CDR1 MNHNS and CDR2 SASEGT.